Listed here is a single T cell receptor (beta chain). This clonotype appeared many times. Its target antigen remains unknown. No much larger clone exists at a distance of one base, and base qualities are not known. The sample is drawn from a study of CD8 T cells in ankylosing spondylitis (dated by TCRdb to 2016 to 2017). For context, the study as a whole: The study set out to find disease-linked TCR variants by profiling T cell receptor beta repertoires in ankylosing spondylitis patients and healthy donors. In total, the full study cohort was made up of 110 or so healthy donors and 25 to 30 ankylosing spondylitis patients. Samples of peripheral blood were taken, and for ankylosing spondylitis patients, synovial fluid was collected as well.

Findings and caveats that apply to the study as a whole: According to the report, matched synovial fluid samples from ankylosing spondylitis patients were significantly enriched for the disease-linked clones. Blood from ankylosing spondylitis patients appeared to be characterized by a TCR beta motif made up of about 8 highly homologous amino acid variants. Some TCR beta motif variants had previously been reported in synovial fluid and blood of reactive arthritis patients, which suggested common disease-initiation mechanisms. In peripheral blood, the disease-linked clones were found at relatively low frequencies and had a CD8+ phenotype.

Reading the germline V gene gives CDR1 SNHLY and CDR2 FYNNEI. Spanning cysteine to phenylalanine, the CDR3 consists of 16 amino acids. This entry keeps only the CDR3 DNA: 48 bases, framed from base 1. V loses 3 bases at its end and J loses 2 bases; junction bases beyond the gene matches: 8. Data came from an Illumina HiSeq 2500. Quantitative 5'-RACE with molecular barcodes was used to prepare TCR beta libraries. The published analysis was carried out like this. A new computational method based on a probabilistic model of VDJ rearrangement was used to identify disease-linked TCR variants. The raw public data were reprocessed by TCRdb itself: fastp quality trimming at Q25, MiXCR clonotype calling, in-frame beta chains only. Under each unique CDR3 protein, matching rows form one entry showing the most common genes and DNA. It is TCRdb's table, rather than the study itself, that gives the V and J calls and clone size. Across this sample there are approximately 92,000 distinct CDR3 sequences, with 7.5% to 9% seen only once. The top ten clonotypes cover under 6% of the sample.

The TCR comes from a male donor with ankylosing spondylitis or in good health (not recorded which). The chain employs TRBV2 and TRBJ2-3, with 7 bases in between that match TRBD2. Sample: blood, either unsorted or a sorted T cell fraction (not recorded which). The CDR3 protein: CASSDWARGDTDTQYF. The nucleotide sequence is TGTGCCAGCAGTGACTGGGCCCGGGGGGACACAGATACGCAGTATTTT.